This section outlines one T cell receptor beta chain sequence together with its context. This entry belongs to a study of blood T cell repertoires in COVID-19. For the study at large: Collection of acute and convalescent COVID-19 samples took place in the United States, Italy and Spain. T cells, B-cell-depleted T cells, or PBMCs supplied cDNA or gDNA.

In the original processing: For nucleated cells, counts were estimated from reference gene primer amplification. Produced via immunoSEQ multiplex PCR; TCRdb's table is partial and in-frame only. Clonal size and the V and J genes are those of that table, whereas D and trimming came from the DNA. The sample has a few hundred thousand clones; roughly 80% are singletons. The CDR3 contains 15 residues. Germline trimming cut 5 bases from V and 5 bases from J; bases unmatched to any gene: 8. CDR1 and CDR2 from the germline V gene are SGHTA and FQGTGA. The TCR comes from a woman between 70 and 85 years old with acute or convalescent COVID-19. Material: peripheral blood. This chain links TRBV7-3 with TRBJ2-2; TRBD1 agrees at 7 bases. The CDR3 here is CASSQTGVGTGELFF. CDR3 bases: TGTGCCAGCAGCCAAACAGGGGTGGGGACCGGGGAGCTGTTTTTT.